The next 24 T cell receptor beta chains were all read from a single sample in a study of T-cell reconstitution after alpha-beta-depleted transplantation in children. Preparation of the TCRbeta library used unique molecular identifiers. MiXCR, run by TCRdb on the PCR reads, gives a single entry per CDR3 protein. The table lists a few hundred thousand distinct CDR3 sequences, 10% of them singletons. This specimen was PBMCs from the stem cell graft donor, taken from the stem cell graft. The receptor source for this set is a human donor who donated a stem cell graft to a child with acute lymphoblastic leukemia.

The rearrangement uses TRBV12-3 or TRBV12-4 and TRBJ2-7; a possible D gene is TRBD1 (5 bases). The CDR3 is 16 amino acids. With 3 bases removed from V and 0 bases from J, the gap between germline ends came to 15 bases. CDR3 sequence: CASSLDRLGPSYEQYF. Written as DNA, the CDR3 is TGTGCCAGCAGTTTGGACCGCCTGGGGCCCTCCTACGAGCAGTACTTC.

This CDR3 reads CASTIRTGVGEQYF. The CDR3 nucleotides are TGTGCCAGCACCATCAGGACAGGGGTTGGCGAGCAGTACTTC. This chain links TRBV12-3 or TRBV12-4 with TRBJ2-7; 9 nucleotides agree with TRBD1. The CDR3 covers 14 residues. With V trimmed by 7 bases and J by 6 bases, 10 bases remained unmatched.

This clonotype occurred a few times. J is TRBJ2-7 and V is TRBV28; no clear D gene. Trimming cost V 5 bases and J 1 base, with 12 bases left between them. CDR1 and CDR2 (germline): MDHEN, SYDVKM. CDR3 length equals 14 residues. The CDR3 protein is CASSPHTISYEQYF. In nucleotides, the CDR3 is TGTGCCAGCAGTCCCCACACCATTTCCTACGAGCAGTACTTC.

The V call is TRBV29-1, the J call TRBJ2-5, with a weak D call TRBD1 (6 bases). The CDR3 has 14 residues. The V end lost 6 bases, the J end lost 0 bases, and 14 bases lay between the germline ends. Germline CDR1 and CDR2: SQVTM and ANQGSEA. The CDR3 coding sequence is TGCAGCGTCGAATGGACAGAGTACCAAGAGACCCAGTACTTC. Translating it yields CSVEWTEYQETQYF.

The chain combines TRBV5-6 with TRBJ2-3, with D possibly being TRBD1 or TRBD2 (5 bases each). Germline lookup yields CDR1 SGHDT and CDR2 YYEEEE. CDR3 size: 16 residues. The germline V and J ends were trimmed by 4 bases and 6 bases, with 21 bases remaining between them. The CDR3 DNA is TGTGCCAGCAGCCAGGCGGCGTCAGGGACGAGCGATACGCAGTATTTT. Protein: CASSQAASGTSDTQYF.

This clonotype occurred a few times. The chain has TRBV12-3 or TRBV12-4 and TRBJ1-1; TRBD1 is a possible D gene (5 bases). This CDR3 has 15 residues. The ends were cut back, 6 bases at V and 3 bases at J, with 17 bases in the middle. CDR3 protein: CASSPTETWDTEAFF. In DNA form, the CDR3 reads TGTGCCAGCAGCCCGACAGAAACCTGGGACACTGAAGCTTTCTTT.

The rearrangement uses TRBV10-3 and TRBJ2-1; TRBD2 matches 11 bases. Trimming took 7 bases from V and 5 from J; bases not matched to a gene: 4. Germline V CDR1 and CDR2: ENHRY, SYGVKD. The CDR3 has 14 residues. The CDR3, as DNA: TGTGCCATCATTAGCGGGAGGGGAGACAATGAGCAGTTCTTC. Residues: CAIISGRGDNEQFF.

This clonotype was recorded many times. The chain carries TRBV5-1 and TRBJ2-1; 9 nucleotides match TRBD1. CDR1 SGHRS and CDR2 YFSETQ come from the germline V gene. The ends lost 0 bases at V and 1 base at J; junction bases unmatched: 5. The CDR3 spans 17 residues. The CDR3 DNA is TGCGCCAGCAGCTTGGAACCGACAGGGGGATCCTACAATGAGCAGTTCTTC. Its translation: CASSLEPTGGSYNEQFF.

The chain has TRBV5-1 and TRBJ2-2, with D possibly matching TRBD1 (6 bases). The CDR3 spans 14 residues. Trimming took 1 base from V and 5 from J, leaving 9 bases between them. CDR1 is SGHRS, CDR2 YFSETQ, per germline. The CDR3, as DNA: TGCGCCAGCAGCTTGAATACAGGGACCGGGGAGCTGTTTTTT. Residues: CASSLNTGTGELFF.

This clonotype was observed a handful of times. The gene calls are TRBV9 and TRBJ2-5, with 8 bases aligning to TRBD2. The V gene end was trimmed by 0 bases and the J gene end by 4 bases; junction bases not matched to a gene: 5. Looked up from germline, CDR1 is SGDLS and CDR2 is YYNGEE. This CDR3 region has 15 residues. CDR3 loop: CASSVDWGLGETQYF. CDR3 bases: TGTGCCAGCAGCGTAGATTGGGGACTAGGAGAGACCCAGTACTTC.

The table lists this clonotype with a few counts. The genes are TRBV7-2 and TRBJ1-2; no clear D. This CDR3 contains 13 residues. The germline V gene has CDR1 SGHTA and CDR2 FQGNSA. V was cut by 5 bases and J by 4 bases, with 11 bases left in between. CDR3 nucleotides: TGTGCCAGCAGCCAAATGGGGAGCTATGGCTACACCTTC. It is translated as CASSQMGSYGYTF.

In its sample, this clonotype was seen many times. This rearrangement joins TRBV5-1 to TRBJ1-5; perhaps TRBD1 as D (6 bases). CDR3 length: 13 residues. V was trimmed by 1 base and J by 7 bases, leaving 9 bases between them. CDR1 is SGHRS and CDR2 is YFSETQ in the germline V gene. CDR3 bases: TGCGCCAGCAGCTTGAGGGGGGACCAGCCCCAGCATTTT. Translated, it gives CASSLRGDQPQHF.

This clonotype was counted at least ten times. This chain links TRBV29-1 with TRBJ2-1; D may be TRBD1 or TRBD2 (5 bases each). The CDR3 consists of 13 residues. Trimming removed 3 bases from V and 8 bases from J, with 14 bases in between. The germline V gene has CDR1 SQVTM and CDR2 ANQGSEA. CDR3: CSVDETLGDEQFF. The DNA of the CDR3 is TGCAGCGTTGACGAAACCCTGGGGGATGAGCAGTTCTTC.

This clonotype was seen repeatedly, ten times or more. This chain joins TRBV29-1 and TRBJ2-7; no clear D. V was trimmed by 1 base and J by 6 bases, leaving 4 bases between them. Germline loops: CDR1 SQVTM, CDR2 ANQGSEA. This CDR3 region has 10 residues. In DNA, the CDR3 is TGCAGCGTTGAAGGCCCCGAGCAGTACTTC. Translation: CSVEGPEQYF.

This clonotype was recorded a few times. The CDR3 DNA sequence: TGTGCCAGCAGATATTTGGCTGGTACCGGGGAGCTGTTTTTT. Amino acid sequence: CASRYLAGTGELFF. This chain joins TRBV12-3 or TRBV12-4 and TRBJ2-2; D gene ambiguous. The V end lost 6 bases, the J end lost 5 bases, and 13 bases lay between the germline ends. CDR3 length equals 14 residues.

This clonotype appeared a few times. The chain is built from TRBV5-1 and TRBJ2-2; the D gene is possibly TRBD2 (6 bases). Per the germline V gene, CDR1 is SGHRS and CDR2 is YFSETQ. V lost 3 bases and J lost 3, with 18 bases in between. This CDR3 is 17 amino acids long. The DNA of the CDR3 is TGCGCCAGCAGCTCAGCCCCTGGGGCGGGGCACACCGGGGAGCTGTTTTTT. This encodes CASSSAPGAGHTGELFF. The complete variable domain, with remaining parts taken from reference TRBV5-1 and TRBJ2-2, reads KAGVTQTPRYLIKTRGQQVTLSCSPISGHRSVSWYQQTPGQGLQFLFEYFSETQRNKGNFPGRFSGRQFSNSRSEMNVSTLELGDSALYLCASSSAPGAGHTGELFFGEGSRLTVL.

This clonotype has only a few counts. The chain combines TRBV7-6 with TRBJ2-5, with D possibly being TRBD2 (7 bases). This CDR3 spans 12 amino acids. Germline lookup yields CDR1 SGHVS and CDR2 FNYEAQ. The V and J ends lost 11 bases and 4 bases respectively, with 14 bases between them. Written as DNA, the CDR3 is TGTGCCGGGGGGGGGCCTAGAGAGACCCAGTACTTC. Its protein is CAGGGPRETQYF.

This clonotype was recorded a few times. CDR3 sequence reads: CASSQGAGIAETQYF. In nucleotides, the CDR3 is TGCGCCAGCAGCCAGGGGGCCGGGATCGCAGAGACCCAGTACTTC. V gene TRBV4-1 combines with J gene TRBJ2-5, with D maybe TRBD1 (6 bases). The germline V and J ends were trimmed by 3 bases and 4 bases, with 15 bases remaining between them. The germline V gene has CDR1 MGHRA and CDR2 YSYEKL. This CDR3 has 15 residues.

This clonotype was seen many times. The rearrangement joins TRBV29-1 to TRBJ1-5, with no clear D. Germline lookup yields CDR1 SQVTM and CDR2 ANQGSEA. The V gene lost 4 bases and the J gene lost 4 bases, with 14 bases spanning the gap. The CDR3 contains 14 residues. CDR3 nucleotides: TGCAGCGTTGTGGAGGGCGAGATAAATCAGCCCCAGCATTTT. This sequence encodes CSVVEGEINQPQHF.

This sequence joins TRBV4-3 and TRBJ2-1; 7 nucleotides align to TRBD2. This CDR3 comprises 19 residues. Germline CDR1 and CDR2: LGHNA and YSLEER. With V trimmed by 0 bases and J by 2 bases, 13 bases remained unmatched. The CDR3 sequence is CASSQDQTLGRATYNEQFF. The DNA of the CDR3 is TGCGCCAGCAGCCAAGACCAAACGCTGGGGAGGGCCACCTACAATGAGCAGTTCTTC.

This rearrangement joins TRBV9 to TRBJ1-6; D remains unclear. Trimming cost V 3 bases and J 12 bases, with 16 bases left between them. The CDR3 length is 14 residues. Germline V lookup: CDR1 SGDLS, CDR2 YYNGEE. CDR3 nucleotide sequence: TGTGCCAGCAGCGCCGACCCCTCAAGAAAACCCCTCCACTTT. It yields the protein CASSADPSRKPLHF.

V is TRBV6-1 and J is TRBJ2-6; 9 bases map to TRBD1. The CDR3 loop spans 17 amino acids. In germline, CDR1 is MNHNS, CDR2 SASEGT. Unmatched junction bases numbered 6, after V lost 6 bases and J lost 0 bases. CDR3 nucleotides: TGTGCCAGCAGGGCCGGGACAGGGTACTCTGGGGCCAACGTCCTGACTTTC. Its protein is CASRAGTGYSGANVLTF.

The chain links TRBV12-3 or TRBV12-4 to TRBJ2-1, with 10 positions matching TRBD2. Trimming took 7 bases from V and 8 from J; bases not matched to a gene: 5. The CDR3 totals 13 residues. CDR3 DNA: TGTGCCAGCACCCGGAGCGGGGGGGATGAGCAGTTCTTC. This codes for CASTRSGGDEQFF.

This clonotype was counted only a few times. CDR3 residues: CASSQEAVYSYNEQFF. CDR3 sequence (DNA): TGTGCCAGCAGCCAAGAGGCTGTGTACTCCTACAATGAGCAGTTCTTC. The chain combines TRBV3-1 with TRBJ2-1; no clear D gene. Germline CDR1 reads LGHDT; CDR2 reads YNNKEL (reference sequence). Trimming stripped 0 bases from V and 0 bases from J, with 9 bases between. This CDR3 region has 16 residues.